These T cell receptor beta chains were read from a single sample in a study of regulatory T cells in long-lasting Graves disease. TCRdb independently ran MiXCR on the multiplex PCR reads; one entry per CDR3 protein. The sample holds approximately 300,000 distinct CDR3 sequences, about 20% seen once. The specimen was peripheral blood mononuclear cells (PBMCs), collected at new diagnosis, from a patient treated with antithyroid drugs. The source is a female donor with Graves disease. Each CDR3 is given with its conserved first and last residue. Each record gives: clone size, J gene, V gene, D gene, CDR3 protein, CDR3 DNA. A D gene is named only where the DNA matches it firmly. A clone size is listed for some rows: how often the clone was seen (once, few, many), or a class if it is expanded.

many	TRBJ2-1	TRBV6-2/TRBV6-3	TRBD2	CASSRGLAGYNEQFF	TGTGCCAGCAGTCGAGGCCTAGCGGGGTACAATGAGCAGTTCTTC
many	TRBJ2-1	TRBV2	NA	CASSLTTYNEQFF	TGTGCCAGCAGTTTAACCACTTACAATGAGCAGTTCTTC
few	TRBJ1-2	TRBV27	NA	CASSERGAGYTF	TGTGCCAGCAGTGAGAGGGGGGCGGGCTACACCTTC
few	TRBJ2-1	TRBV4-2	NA	CASSQEGGGPIYNEQFF	TGTGCCAGCAGCCAAGAGGGTGGAGGGCCGATATACAATGAGCAGTTCTTC
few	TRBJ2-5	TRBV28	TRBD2	CASSFPRWRLAGGVQETQYF	TGTGCCAGCAGTTTCCCGAGGTGGAGACTAGCGGGAGGGGTCCAAGAGACCCAGTACTTC
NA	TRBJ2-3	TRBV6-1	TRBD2	CASSELAGAPDTQYF	TGTGCCAGCAGTGAGTTAGCGGGAGCTCCAGATACGCAGTATTTT
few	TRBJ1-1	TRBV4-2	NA	CASSQDAGVNTEAFF	TGTGCCAGCAGCCAAGATGCGGGCGTGAACACTGAAGCTTTCTTT
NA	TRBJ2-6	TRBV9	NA	CASSVTSGDTTSGANVLTF	TGTGCCAGCAGCGTAACCTCCGGGGACACAACCTCTGGGGCCAACGTCCTGACTTTC
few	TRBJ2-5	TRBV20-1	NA	CSARDSRQERTQYF	TGCAGTGCTAGAGATTCCCGACAGGAGCGGACCCAGTACTTC
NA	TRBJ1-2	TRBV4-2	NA	CASSQSNYGYTF	TGTGCCAGCAGTCAGAGTAACTATGGCTACACCTTC
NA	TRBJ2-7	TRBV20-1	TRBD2	CSARTSGSLAEQYF	TGCAGTGCTCGGACTAGCGGGAGTTTGGCCGAGCAGTACTTC
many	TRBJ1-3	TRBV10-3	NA	CAIRPVDGGNTIYF	TGTGCCATCAGACCTGTAGACGGAGGAAACACCATATATTTT
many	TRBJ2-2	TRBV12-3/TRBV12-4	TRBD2	CASSRTSGANTGELFF	TGTGCCAGCAGTAGGACTAGCGGGGCCAACACCGGGGAGCTGTTTTTT
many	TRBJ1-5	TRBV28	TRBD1	CASGTARRNNQPQHF	TGTGCCAGCGGGACAGCCCGAAGGAACAATCAGCCCCAGCATTTT
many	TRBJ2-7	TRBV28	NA	CASGVGVGKRYEQYF	TGTGCCAGCGGTGTCGGGGTAGGGAAGCGATACGAGCAGTACTTC
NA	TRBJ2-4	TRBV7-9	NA	CASTHGGGRGAKNIQYF	TGTGCCAGCACCCATGGGGGCGGAAGAGGCGCCAAAAACATTCAGTACTTC
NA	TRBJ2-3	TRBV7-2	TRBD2	CASSPRTSGSHTTDTQYF	TGTGCCAGCAGCCCTCGGACTAGCGGGAGCCATACCACAGATACGCAGTATTTT
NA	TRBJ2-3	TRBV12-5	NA	CASGSRRGISSTDTQYF	TGTGCTAGTGGTTCACGACGGGGCATTTCTAGCACAGATACGCAGTATTTT
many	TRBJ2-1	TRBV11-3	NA	CASSVIRGVNNEQFF	TGTGCCAGCAGCGTTATCCGCGGGGTGAACAATGAGCAGTTCTTC
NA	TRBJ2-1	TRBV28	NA	CASGAPSQGLYNEQFF	TGTGCCAGCGGTGCGCCAAGTCAGGGCCTCTACAATGAGCAGTTCTTC
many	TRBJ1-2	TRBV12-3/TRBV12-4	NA	CASSTWGLTAYGYTF	TGTGCCAGCAGCACATGGGGATTAACTGCCTATGGCTACACCTTC
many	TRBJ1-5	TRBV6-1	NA	CASKPGRWNQPQHF	TGTGCCAGCAAACCAGGGAGATGGAATCAGCCCCAGCATTTT
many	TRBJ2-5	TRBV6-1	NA	CASTYSVGWETQYF	TGTGCCAGCACCTACTCGGTTGGTTGGGAGACCCAGTACTTC
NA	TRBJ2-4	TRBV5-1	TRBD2	CASSPGLAGGNIQYF	TGCGCCAGCAGCCCAGGACTAGCGGGAGGAAACATTCAGTACTTC
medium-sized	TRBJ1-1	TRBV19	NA	CATEGVVSTEAFF	TGTGCCACAGAGGGGGTTGTGAGCACTGAAGCTTTCTTT
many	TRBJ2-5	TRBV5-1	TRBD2	CASSTTSGPGETQYF	TGCGCCAGCAGCACGACTAGCGGGCCTGGGGAGACCCAGTACTTC
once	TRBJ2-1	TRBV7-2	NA	CASSLLHRSPYNEQFF	TGTGCCAGCAGCTTACTTCACAGGAGCCCCTACAATGAGCAGTTCTTC
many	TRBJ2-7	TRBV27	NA	CASSATGISEQYF	TGTGCCAGCAGCGCCACAGGGATAAGCGAGCAGTACTTC
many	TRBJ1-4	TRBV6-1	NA	CASSQYRSKILAEKLFF	TGTGCCAGCAGCCAATACCGAAGCAAGATCCTCGCTGAAAAACTGTTTTTT
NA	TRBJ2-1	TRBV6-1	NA	CASSHGTPRDEQFF	TGTGCCAGCAGTCACGGGACTCCCCGCGATGAGCAGTTCTTC
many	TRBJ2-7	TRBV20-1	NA	CSARADSAEQYF	TGCAGTGCTAGGGCTGACAGTGCCGAGCAGTACTTC
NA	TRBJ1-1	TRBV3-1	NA	CASSSGALTEAFF	TGTGCCAGCAGTTCCGGGGCACTCACTGAAGCTTTCTTT
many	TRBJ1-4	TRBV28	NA	CASILPGNDEKLFF	TGTGCCAGCATTCTACCAGGGAATGATGAAAAACTGTTTTTT
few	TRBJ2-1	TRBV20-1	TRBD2	CGASGRWVGNEQFF	TGCGGTGCTAGCGGGAGGTGGGTGGGAAATGAGCAGTTCTTC
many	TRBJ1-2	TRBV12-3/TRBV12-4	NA	CASSLWAAPANGYTF	TGTGCCAGCAGTTTATGGGCGGCCCCCGCGAACGGCTACACCTTC
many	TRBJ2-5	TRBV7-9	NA	CASLVAGKETQYF	TGTGCCAGCTTGGTGGCAGGAAAAGAGACCCAGTACTTC
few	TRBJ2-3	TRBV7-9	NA	CASSSNTGATDTQYF	TGTGCCAGCAGCTCCAATACAGGAGCCACAGATACGCAGTATTTT
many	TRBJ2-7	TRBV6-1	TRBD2	CASSETSGRFYEQYF	TGTGCCAGCAGTGAGACTAGCGGGAGATTCTACGAGCAGTACTTC
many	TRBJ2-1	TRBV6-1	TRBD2	CASSELWRDSGRASQQFF	TGTGCCAGCAGTGAACTTTGGAGGGATAGCGGGAGGGCCTCACAGCAGTTCTTC
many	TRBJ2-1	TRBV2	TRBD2	CASSSGSRYDEQFF	TGTGCCAGCAGTAGCGGGAGCCGCTACGATGAGCAGTTCTTC
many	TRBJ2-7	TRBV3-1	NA	CASSQGAHEQYF	TGTGCCAGCAGCCAAGGTGCCCACGAGCAGTACTTC
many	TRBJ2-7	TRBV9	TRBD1	CASSVGSDRVSEQYF	TGTGCCAGCAGCGTAGGTTCGGACAGGGTAAGCGAGCAGTACTTC
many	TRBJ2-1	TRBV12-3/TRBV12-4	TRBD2	CASSRTSGRPPYNEQFF	TGTGCCAGCAGCCGTACTAGCGGGAGGCCCCCCTACAATGAGCAGTTCTTC
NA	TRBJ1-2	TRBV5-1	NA	CASSPLDYGYTF	TGCGCCAGCAGCCCGTTAGACTATGGCTACACCTTC
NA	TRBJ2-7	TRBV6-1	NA	CASSRSFGGASYEQYF	TGTGCCAGCAGTAGGTCGTTCGGGGGCGCCTCCTACGAGCAGTACTTC
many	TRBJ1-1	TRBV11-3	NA	CASSLTSGAEAFF	TGTGCCAGCAGCTTAACCTCAGGGGCCGAAGCTTTCTTT
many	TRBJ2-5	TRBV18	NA	CASSAQRTAGETQYF	TGTGCCAGCTCAGCACAGCGGACGGCAGGAGAGACCCAGTACTTC
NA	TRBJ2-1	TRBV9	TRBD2	CASSGQTSSDEQFF	TGTGCCAGCAGCGGACAGACTAGCAGCGATGAGCAGTTCTTC
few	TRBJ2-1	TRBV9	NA	CASSPAAGIGNEQFF	TGTGCCAGCAGCCCAGCGGCAGGGATCGGTAATGAGCAGTTCTTC
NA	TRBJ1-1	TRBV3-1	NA	CASSPRTGEAFF	TGTGCCAGCAGCCCCCGGACGGGGGAAGCTTTCTTT
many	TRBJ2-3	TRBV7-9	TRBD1	CASSFGPGTANTDTQYF	TGTGCCAGCAGCTTTGGCCCCGGGACAGCAAACACAGATACGCAGTATTTT